This T cell receptor (beta chain) was found in a study of cytomegalovirus exposure and HLA in healthy donors. Broader study findings: The study reported that TCR beta sequences accurately predicted HLA-A and HLA-B alleles in most subjects.

The germline CDR1 and CDR2 sequences are SSHAT and FNYEAQ (reference sequence). The CDR3 is made up of 16 amino acids. To note about this clone: Its antigen is as yet unknown. The junction departs from germline at one end; a sequencing error may be responsible.

Both 60 Vbeta primers and 13 Jbeta primers went into the PCR. Using immunoSEQ multiplex PCR, the repertoire was profiled, and TCRdb retains in-frame clones only, with some absent. The sample includes approximately 160,000 clones, more than 60% seen only once; the top ten take more than 6%. Sample: PBMCs. This sequence joins TRBV7-7 and TRBJ2-1; TRBD2 aligns across 7 bases. The TCR originated in a woman between 35 and 50 years old in good health and CMV-seropositive. The CDR3, as DNA: TGTGCTAGCAGCTCCGGAGTTGGCGGGGGTTACAATGAGCAGTTCTTC. Its protein product is CASSSGVGGGYNEQFF.